Sequencing of this TCR beta chain was carried out in a study of blood T cell repertoires in COVID-19. For the study at large: The United States, Italy and Spain supplied acute and convalescent COVID-19 samples. The cDNA or gDNA used as material had been derived from T cells, B-cell-depleted T cells, or PBMCs.

In the source study's methods: Estimates of nucleated cell counts were drawn from the amplification of reference gene primers. Repertoires were generated with immunoSEQ multiplex PCR, while TCRdb's copy carries only in-frame clones and drops some. The DNA was the basis for D and trimming; V, J and clone size are from that table. The table has about 100,000 clones, 80% to 90% seen once. Trimming took 0 bases from V and 7 from J, leaving 13 bases between them. The CDR3 length is 15 residues. Per germline, CDR1 LGHNA and CDR2 YNFKEQ. Sequencing was done on a sample of peripheral blood. This chain connects TRBV4-2 to TRBJ2-1; D is perhaps TRBD1 (6 bases). The TCR originated in a human donor in a cohort sampled during active COVID-19. DNA for the CDR3: TGTGCCAGCAGCCAAGAAATAGGGGGTAGGAATGAGCAGTTCTTC. Protein sequence: CASSQEIGGRNEQFF.